The text below deals with one T cell receptor beta chain. The antigen remains undetermined. The data stem from a study of beta chain features in type 1 diabetes. As for the study in general: Examination spanned around 110,000,000 sorted cells from all samples. The study, taken as a whole, reports: PCR might favor shorter templates, equally in patients and controls. Any role of HLA type in TCRB rearrangement remained unresolved here. Within each of all four CD4+ subsets, Type 1 diabetes patients had TCRB CDR3s that were moderately but significantly shorter.

Sequenced material consisted of expressed TCRB transcripts (all of the isolated RNA was reverse transcribed). The method was immunoSEQ multiplex PCR; TCRdb's version includes in-frame clones alone and lacks a portion of them. The table has approximately 38,000 clones, around half seen once. The CDR3 is 14 residues long. V was clipped by 4 bases and J by 5 bases; unmatched bases: 4. The germline V gene encodes CDR1 SGHTA and CDR2 FQGTGA. V gene TRBV7-3 combines with J gene TRBJ2-5; TRBD1 matches 10 bases. Sequencing was done on a sample of central memory CD4+ T cells from blood. This sequence was found in a woman aged 18-30 years in good health. The CDR3 coding sequence is TGTGCCAGCAGCTCGACAGGGGGCCCGGAGACCCAGTACTTC. Translated: CASSSTGGPETQYF.